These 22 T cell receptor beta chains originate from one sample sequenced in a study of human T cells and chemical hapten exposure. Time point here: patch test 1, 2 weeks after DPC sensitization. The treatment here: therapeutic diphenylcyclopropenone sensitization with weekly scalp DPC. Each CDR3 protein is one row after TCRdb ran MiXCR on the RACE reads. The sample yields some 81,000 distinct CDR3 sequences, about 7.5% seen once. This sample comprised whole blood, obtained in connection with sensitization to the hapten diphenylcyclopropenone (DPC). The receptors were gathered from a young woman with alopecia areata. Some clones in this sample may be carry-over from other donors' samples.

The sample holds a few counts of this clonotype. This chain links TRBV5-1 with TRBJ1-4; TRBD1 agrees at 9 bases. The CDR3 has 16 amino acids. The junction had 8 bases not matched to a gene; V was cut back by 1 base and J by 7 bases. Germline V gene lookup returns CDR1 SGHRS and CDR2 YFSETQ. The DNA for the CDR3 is TGCGCCAGCAGCTTGAACCCGACAGGGGGAAGTGAAAAACTGTTTTTT. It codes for CASSLNPTGGSEKLFF. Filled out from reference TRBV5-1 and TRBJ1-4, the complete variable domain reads KAGVTQTPRYLIKTRGQQVTLSCSPISGHRSVSWYQQTPGQGLQFLFEYFSETQRNKGNFPGRFSGRQFSNSRSEMNVSTLELGDSALYLCASSLNPTGGSEKLFFGSGTQLSVL.

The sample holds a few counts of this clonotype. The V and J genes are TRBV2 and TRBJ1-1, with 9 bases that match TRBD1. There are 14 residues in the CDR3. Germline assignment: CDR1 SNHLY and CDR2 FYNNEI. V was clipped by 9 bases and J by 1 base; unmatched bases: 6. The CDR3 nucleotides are TGTGCCAGTTTCCGGACAGGGGAGAACACTGAAGCTTTCTTT. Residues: CASFRTGENTEAFF.

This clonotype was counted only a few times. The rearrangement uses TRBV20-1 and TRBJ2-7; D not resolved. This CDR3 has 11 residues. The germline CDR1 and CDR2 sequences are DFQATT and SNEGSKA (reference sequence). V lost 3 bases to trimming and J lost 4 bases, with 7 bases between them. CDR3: CSASLAYEQYF. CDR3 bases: TGCAGTGCTAGCCTCGCTTACGAGCAGTACTTC.

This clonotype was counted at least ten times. CDR3 nucleotides: TGCAGCGTTGAAGGTGTCTCCTGGTACAATGAGCAGTTCTTC. Its translation: CSVEGVSWYNEQFF. The chain combines TRBV29-1 with TRBJ2-1; unclear D gene. The CDR3 has 14 residues. Germline V CDR1 and CDR2: SQVTM, ANQGSEA. V dropped 1 base and J dropped 4 bases, with 11 bases sitting between them.

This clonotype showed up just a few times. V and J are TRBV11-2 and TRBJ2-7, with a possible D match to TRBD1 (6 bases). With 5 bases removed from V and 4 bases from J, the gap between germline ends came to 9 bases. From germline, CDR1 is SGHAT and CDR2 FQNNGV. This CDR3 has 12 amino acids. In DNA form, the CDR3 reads TGTGCCAGCAGCCCGACAGGATACGAGCAGTACTTC. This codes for CASSPTGYEQYF.

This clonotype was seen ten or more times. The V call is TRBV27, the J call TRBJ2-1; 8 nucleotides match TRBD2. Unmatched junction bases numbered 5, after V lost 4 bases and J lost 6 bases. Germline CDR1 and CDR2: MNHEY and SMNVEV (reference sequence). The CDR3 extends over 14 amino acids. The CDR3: CASSWSGGANEQFF. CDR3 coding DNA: TGTGCCAGCAGTTGGTCCGGGGGGGCCAATGAGCAGTTCTTC.

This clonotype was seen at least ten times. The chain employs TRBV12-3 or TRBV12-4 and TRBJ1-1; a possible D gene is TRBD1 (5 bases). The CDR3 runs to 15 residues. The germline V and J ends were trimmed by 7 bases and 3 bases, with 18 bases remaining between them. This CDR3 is CASKNMGQGHTEAFF. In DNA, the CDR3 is TGTGCCAGCAAAAACATGGGGCAGGGACACACTGAAGCTTTCTTT.

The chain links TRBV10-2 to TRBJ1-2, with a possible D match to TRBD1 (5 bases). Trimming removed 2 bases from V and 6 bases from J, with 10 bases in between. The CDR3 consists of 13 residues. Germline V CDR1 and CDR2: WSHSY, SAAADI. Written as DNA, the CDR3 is TGCGCCAGCAGTGAGAACAGGAATAATGGCTACACCTTC. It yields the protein CASSENRNNGYTF.

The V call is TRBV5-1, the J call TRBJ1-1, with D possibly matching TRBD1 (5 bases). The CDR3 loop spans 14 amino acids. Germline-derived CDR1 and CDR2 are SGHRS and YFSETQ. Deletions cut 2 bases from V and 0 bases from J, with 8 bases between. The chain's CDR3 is CASSLGHLNTEAFF. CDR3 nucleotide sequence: TGCGCCAGCAGCTTAGGACACCTGAACACTGAAGCTTTCTTT.

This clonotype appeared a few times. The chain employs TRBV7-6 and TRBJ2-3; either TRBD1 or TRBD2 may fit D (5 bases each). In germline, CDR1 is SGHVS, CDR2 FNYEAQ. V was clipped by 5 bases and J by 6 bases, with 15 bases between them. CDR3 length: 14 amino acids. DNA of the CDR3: TGTGCCAGCAGCCAGGGACCCGAAAGGGATACGCAGTATTTT. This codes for CASSQGPERDTQYF.

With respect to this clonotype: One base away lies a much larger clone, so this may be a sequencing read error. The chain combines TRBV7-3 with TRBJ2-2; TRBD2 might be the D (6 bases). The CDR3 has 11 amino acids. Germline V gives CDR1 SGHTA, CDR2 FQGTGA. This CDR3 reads CASSLSGGLFF. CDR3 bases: TGTGCCAGCAGCTTATCCGGGGGGCTGTTTTTT. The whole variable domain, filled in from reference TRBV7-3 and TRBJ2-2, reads GAGVSQTPSNKVTEKGKYVELRCDPISGHTALYWYRQSLGQGPEFLIYFQGTGAADDSGLPNDRFFAVRPEGSVSTLKIQRTERGDSAVYLCASSLSGGLFFGEGSRLTVL.

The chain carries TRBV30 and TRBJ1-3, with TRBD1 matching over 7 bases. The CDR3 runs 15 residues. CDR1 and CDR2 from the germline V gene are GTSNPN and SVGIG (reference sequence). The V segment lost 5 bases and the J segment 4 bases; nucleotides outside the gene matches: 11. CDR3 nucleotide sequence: TGTGCCTGGGCGCCGACAGGGAGTAACGGAAACACCATATATTTT. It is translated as CAWAPTGSNGNTIYF.

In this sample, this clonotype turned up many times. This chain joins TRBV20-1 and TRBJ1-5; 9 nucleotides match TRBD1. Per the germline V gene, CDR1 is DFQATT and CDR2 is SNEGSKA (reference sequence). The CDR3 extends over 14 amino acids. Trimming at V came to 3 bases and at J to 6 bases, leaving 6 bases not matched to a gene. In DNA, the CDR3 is TGCAGTGCTAGGTATACAGGGGGCAGTCAGCCCCAGCATTTT. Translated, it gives CSARYTGGSQPQHF.

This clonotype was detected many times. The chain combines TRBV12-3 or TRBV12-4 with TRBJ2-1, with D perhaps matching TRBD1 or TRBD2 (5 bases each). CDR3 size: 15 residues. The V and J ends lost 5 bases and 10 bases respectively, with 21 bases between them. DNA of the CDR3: TGTGCCAGCAGTCCCCAACGGGGACGGACTCACGAGCAGTTCTTC. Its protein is CASSPQRGRTHEQFF.

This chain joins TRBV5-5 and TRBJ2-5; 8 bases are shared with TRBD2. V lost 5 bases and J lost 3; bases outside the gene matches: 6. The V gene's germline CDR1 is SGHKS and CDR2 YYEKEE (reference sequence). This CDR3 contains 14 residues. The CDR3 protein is CASSAPGLEETQYF. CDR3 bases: TGTGCCAGCAGTGCGCCGGGACTAGAAGAGACCCAGTACTTC.

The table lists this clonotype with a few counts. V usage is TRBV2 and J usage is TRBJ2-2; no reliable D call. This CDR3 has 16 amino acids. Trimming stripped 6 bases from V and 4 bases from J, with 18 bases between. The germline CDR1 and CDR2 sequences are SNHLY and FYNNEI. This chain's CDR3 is CASRDRVGKFTGELFF. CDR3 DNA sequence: TGTGCCAGCAGGGACCGCGTGGGGAAGTTCACCGGGGAGCTGTTTTTT.

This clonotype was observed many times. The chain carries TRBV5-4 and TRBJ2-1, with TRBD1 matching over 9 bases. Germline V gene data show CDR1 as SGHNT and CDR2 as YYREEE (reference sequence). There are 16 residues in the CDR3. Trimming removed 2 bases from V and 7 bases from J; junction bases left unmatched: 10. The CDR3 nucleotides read TGTGCCAGCAGCTTCATTAACAGGGGGCGATGGAATGAGCAGTTCTTC. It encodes CASSFINRGRWNEQFF.

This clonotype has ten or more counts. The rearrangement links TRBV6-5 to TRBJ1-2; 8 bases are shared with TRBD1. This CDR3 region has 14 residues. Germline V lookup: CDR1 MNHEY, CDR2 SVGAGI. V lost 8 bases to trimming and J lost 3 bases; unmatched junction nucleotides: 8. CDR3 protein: CASGRTGNYYGYTF. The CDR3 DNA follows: TGTGCCAGCGGGCGGACAGGGAATTACTATGGCTACACCTTC.

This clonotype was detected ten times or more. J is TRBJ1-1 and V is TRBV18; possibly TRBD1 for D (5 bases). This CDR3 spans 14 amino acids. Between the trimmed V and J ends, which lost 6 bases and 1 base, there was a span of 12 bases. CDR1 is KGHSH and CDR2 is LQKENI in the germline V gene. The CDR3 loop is CASSGGVGNTEAFF. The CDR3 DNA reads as TGTGCCAGCTCCGGAGGGGTTGGGAACACTGAAGCTTTCTTT.

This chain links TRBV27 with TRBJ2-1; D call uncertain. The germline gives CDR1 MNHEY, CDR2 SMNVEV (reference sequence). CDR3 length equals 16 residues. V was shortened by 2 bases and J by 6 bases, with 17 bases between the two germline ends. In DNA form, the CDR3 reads TGTGCCAGCAGTTTAATCAGGTTCCGATTCCTCAATGAGCAGTTCTTC. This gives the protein CASSLIRFRFLNEQFF.

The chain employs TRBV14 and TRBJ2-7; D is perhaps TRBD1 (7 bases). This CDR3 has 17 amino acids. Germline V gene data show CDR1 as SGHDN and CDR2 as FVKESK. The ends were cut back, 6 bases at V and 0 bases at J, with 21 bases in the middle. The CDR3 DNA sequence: TGTGCCAGCAGTTCTGGGAGGACAGGTCATTTCTCCTACGAGCAGTACTTC. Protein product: CASSSGRTGHFSYEQYF.

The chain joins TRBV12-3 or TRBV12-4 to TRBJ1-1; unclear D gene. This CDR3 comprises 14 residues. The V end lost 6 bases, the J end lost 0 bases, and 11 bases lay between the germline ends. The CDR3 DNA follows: TGTGCCAGCAGCTGGATAGGGTTGAACACTGAAGCTTTCTTT. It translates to CASSWIGLNTEAFF.